The sequence of this TCR beta chain was determined in a study of control samples from healthy donors and cancer patients (dated by TCRdb to the early 2020s). The library was generated by the immunoSEQ multiplex PCR assay. Entries here come from immuneACCESS through TCRdb and include only in-frame sequences with V and J called. Some clones fail to appear in such tables; in the studies checked, an unresolved V gene covers under half of the shortfall, and the cause of the remainder is unknown. The sample includes around 190,000 clones, with roughly 89% observed a single time. The ten largest clones take up over 1.1% of the sample. About this clone: The antigen it recognizes is unknown. Base qualities are not at hand, and no much larger clone is one base apart.

The source material was blood. The receptor comes from a woman aged 50 to 60 in good health.

The nucleotides are TGTGCCAGCAGCCCTAATGGGTTGGCGCCCCAGCATTTT. Translation gives CASSPNGLAPQHF. The chain is assembled from TRBV11-3 and TRBJ1-5; no D gene can be assigned with confidence. According to the germline V gene, CDR1 reads SGHNT and CDR2 reads YENEEA. CDR3 length: 13 amino acids, cysteine to phenylalanine. Here the CDR3 DNA is all that survives: 39 bases in frame from base 1. The junction carries 14 bases between V and J, which are trimmed by 5 bases and 9 bases respectively.